The 21 T cell receptor beta chains reported below all come from one sample, sequenced in a study of T cells in localized non-small cell lung cancer. Profiled with immunoSEQ multiplex PCR; TCRdb holds only in-frame clones, not every one. This table has 45,000 to 70,000 clones, about nine tenths appearing once. The specimen was peripheral blood, collected before any cancer treatment. Source of these receptors: a woman aged 40 to 75 with stage I lung adenocarcinoma.

This rearrangement joins TRBV7-6 to TRBJ1-2; D is unclear. V lost 4 bases and J 3 bases, leaving 6 bases between the germline ends. The CDR3 is 12 residues long. Germline V gives CDR1 SGHVS, CDR2 FNYEAQ. The CDR3 sequence: CASSSGDYGYTF. CDR3 nucleotide sequence: TGTGCCAGCAGCTCGGGAGACTATGGCTACACCTTC.

This chain connects TRBV7-9 to TRBJ1-1, with a tentative D call TRBD1 (5 bases). The ends were cut back, 1 base at V and 7 bases at J, with 10 bases in the middle. Germline-derived CDR1 and CDR2 are SEHNR and FQNEAQ (reference sequence). This CDR3 contains 13 residues. The CDR3 bases are TGTGCCAGCAGCTTAGAAGGGGCAGGTGAAGCTTTCTTT. As protein: CASSLEGAGEAFF.

The genes are TRBV2 and TRBJ1-1; D not certain. The germline V and J ends were trimmed by 5 bases and 1 base, with 11 bases remaining between them. This CDR3 has 14 residues. Germline-derived CDR1 and CDR2 are SNHLY and FYNNEI. CDR3 protein: CASSMGWGNTEAFF. CDR3 nucleotides: TGTGCCAGCAGTATGGGGTGGGGGAACACTGAAGCTTTCTTT.

CDR3 nucleotides: TGTGCCAGCAGCCACCGGGGGCTTGTTGGCGGGGAGCTGTTTTTT. This codes for CASSHRGLVGGELFF. V and J are TRBV14 and TRBJ2-2; D possibly uses TRBD1 or TRBD2 (6 bases each). The germline V gene encodes CDR1 SGHDN and CDR2 FVKESK. The CDR3 spans 15 residues. V shed 3 bases and J shed 7 bases, with 15 bases lying between them.

The rearrangement uses TRBV6-5 and TRBJ2-7, with 8 nucleotides matching TRBD1. Germline assignment: CDR1 MNHEY and CDR2 SVGAGI. The V gene end was trimmed by 2 bases and the J gene end by 3 bases; junction bases not matched to a gene: 0. The CDR3 has 13 amino acids. CDR3 sequence (DNA): TGTGCCAGCAGTTACGACAGGGGCTACGAGCAGTACTTC. Translating gives CASSYDRGYEQYF.

The rearrangement joins TRBV6-5 to TRBJ1-2, with D uncertain. With 1 base removed from V and 0 bases from J, the gap between germline ends came to 3 bases. Germline CDR1 reads MNHEY; CDR2 reads SVGAGI. CDR3 size: 13 residues. The CDR3: CASSYWANYGYTF. The CDR3 nucleotides are TGTGCCAGCAGTTACTGGGCTAACTATGGCTACACCTTC.

CDR3 nucleotides: TGCGCCAGCCGAGAGGAAGGCTCCTACAATGAGCAGTTCTTC. Protein sequence: CASREEGSYNEQFF. The chain carries TRBV4-3 and TRBJ2-1; D is undetermined. Germline CDR1 LGHNA, CDR2 YSLEER. With 8 bases removed from V and 0 bases from J, the gap between germline ends came to 11 bases. The CDR3 length is 14 residues.

V gene TRBV11-2 combines with J gene TRBJ1-1, with D perhaps matching TRBD1 (6 bases). The CDR3 is made up of 19 amino acids. Germline lookup yields CDR1 SGHAT and CDR2 FQNNGV. V dropped 6 bases and J dropped 0 bases, with 26 bases sitting between them. The CDR3 loop reads CASRPAFTRDKTMNTEAFF. CDR3 bases: TGTGCCAGCAGGCCCGCCTTCACCCGGGACAAGACCATGAACACTGAAGCTTTCTTT.

The V gene is TRBV7-2, the J gene TRBJ1-1, with D perhaps matching TRBD1 (5 bases). Germline values: CDR1 SGHTA, CDR2 FQGNSA. This CDR3 has 15 residues. The germline V and J ends were trimmed by 5 bases and 4 bases, with 17 bases remaining between them. Written as DNA, the CDR3 is TGTGCCAGCAGCCCAAGGACAAGGGGAGGCACTGAAGCTTTCTTT. It yields the protein CASSPRTRGGTEAFF. Full variable domain (missing parts from reference TRBV7-2 and TRBJ1-1): GAGVSQSPSNKVTEKGKDVELRCDPISGHTALYWYRQSLGQGLEFLIYFQGNSAPDKSGLPSDRFSAERTGGSVSTLTIQRTQQEDSAVYLCASSPRTRGGTEAFFGQGTRLTVV.

This clone was recorded only once. The chain is built from TRBV7-2 and TRBJ2-5; D call uncertain. Deletions cut 3 bases from V and 2 bases from J, with 10 bases between. Germline loops: CDR1 SGHTA, CDR2 FQGNSA. The CDR3 runs 14 residues. CDR3 nucleotides: TGTGCCAGCAGCTTTAAAGGACCTCAAGAGACCCAGTACTTC. It translates to CASSFKGPQETQYF.

The rearrangement links TRBV7-9 to TRBJ2-7; D call uncertain. This CDR3 has 14 residues. Germline V gene sequence: CDR1 SEHNR, CDR2 FQNEAQ (reference sequence). Trimming took off 3 bases at V and 6 bases at J, with 15 bases between the two ends. The CDR3 spells CASSFGQSDGEQYF. CDR3 nucleotides: TGTGCCAGCAGCTTTGGGCAGTCGGACGGCGAGCAGTACTTC.

This chain connects TRBV7-6 to TRBJ1-4; D not certain. CDR1 SGHVS and CDR2 FNYEAQ come from the germline V gene. The ends were cut back, 4 bases at V and 3 bases at J, with 9 bases in the middle. This CDR3 spans 14 amino acids. Here the CDR3 DNA reads TGTGCCAGCAGCTCAGGAGTAGCTAATGAAAAACTGTTTTTT. Encoded protein: CASSSGVANEKLFF.

J is TRBJ1-5 and V is TRBV29-1; D gene uncertain. The CDR3 spans 11 residues. V gave up 8 bases and J gave up 9 bases, with 14 bases separating them. The germline V gene has CDR1 SQVTM and CDR2 ANQGSEA. The CDR3 DNA reads as TGCAGCTCTGAAGAAGTTTGGCCCCAGCATTTT. Its translation: CSSEEVWPQHF.

This clone was seen a handful of times. The rearrangement joins TRBV5-1 to TRBJ2-3; 13 bases align to TRBD2. CDR1 SGHRS and CDR2 YFSETQ come from the germline V gene. The ends lost 4 bases at V and 0 bases at J; junction bases unmatched: 8. This CDR3 is 18 amino acids long. CDR3 in amino acids: CASSAGTSGITSTDTQYF. In DNA, the CDR3 is TGCGCCAGCAGCGCCGGGACTAGCGGGATTACTAGCACAGATACGCAGTATTTT.

The genes are TRBV5-1 and TRBJ1-2; 8 bases are shared with TRBD1. Germline CDR1 reads SGHRS; CDR2 reads YFSETQ. Trimming removed 4 bases from V and 5 bases from J; junction bases left unmatched: 7. The CDR3 length is 14 residues. The CDR3 DNA reads TGCGCCAGCAGCCCGCAGGGGGCCGGGTATGGCTACACCTTC. It encodes CASSPQGAGYGYTF.

V usage is TRBV6-4 and J usage is TRBJ2-3; 7 nucleotides align to TRBD1. The CDR3 totals 15 residues. Germline CDR1 and CDR2: MRHNA and SNTAGT. The V and J ends lost 3 bases and 2 bases, in that order; junction bases with no gene match: 5. The CDR3 DNA is TGTGCCAGCAGTGAGATAGGGGGCTACACAGATACGCAGTATTTT. Its protein product is CASSEIGGYTDTQYF.

This CDR3 reads CASSLEKASSIIDTEAFF. The CDR3 DNA reads TGTGCCAGCAGTTTAGAGAAGGCCTCGAGCATAATAGACACTGAAGCTTTCTTT. V is TRBV28 and J is TRBJ1-1; D remains unclear. This CDR3 has 18 amino acids. CDR1 MDHEN and CDR2 SYDVKM come from the germline V gene. V was pared by 2 bases and J by 3 bases, with 22 bases between. Full variable domain (missing parts from reference TRBV28 and TRBJ1-1): DVKVTQSSRYLVKRTGEKVFLECVQDMDHENMFWYRQDPGLGLRLIYFSYDVKMKEKGDIPEGYSVSREKKERFSLILESASTNQTSMYLCASSLEKASSIIDTEAFFGQGTRLTVV.

This chain's CDR3 is CASSLGHPGDEQFF. The CDR3 nucleotides are TGTGCCAGCAGCTTGGGACATCCGGGCGATGAGCAGTTCTTC. The rearrangement uses TRBV7-2 and TRBJ2-1; tentatively, D is TRBD1 (6 bases). The CDR3 spans 14 residues. Germline CDR1 reads SGHTA; CDR2 reads FQGNSA. V was pared by 3 bases and J by 8 bases, with 14 bases between.

Written as DNA, the CDR3 is TGTGCCAGCAGTGATTCCAGGGGTAAGCCCCAGCATTTT. This encodes CASSDSRGKPQHF. The chain joins TRBV6-1 to TRBJ1-5; possible D gene TRBD1, 6 bases. The germline gives CDR1 MNHNS, CDR2 SASEGT. V was trimmed by 3 bases and J by 8 bases, leaving 11 bases between them. The CDR3 has 13 amino acids.

V usage is TRBV21-1 and J usage is TRBJ2-4; no DNA check was done on the table's D call, TRBD1. TRBV21-1 is labeled a pseudogene. The CDR3 runs to 14 residues. The CDR3 here is CASSLGQRRNIQYF. In nucleotides, the CDR3 is TGTGCCAGCAGCTTGGGACAGAGGAGAAACATTCAGTACTTC.

This clone was detected only once. The genes are TRBV7-2 and TRBJ2-5; TRBD2 matches 11 bases. The CDR3 contains 16 residues. Losses at the gene ends were 6 bases for V and 1 base for J; bases not matched to a gene: 7. The germline V gene has CDR1 SGHTA and CDR2 FQGNSA. The CDR3 DNA reads TGTGCCAGCAGTAATGGGCTAGCGGGGGGCCAAGAGACCCAGTACTTC. Protein product: CASSNGLAGGQETQYF.